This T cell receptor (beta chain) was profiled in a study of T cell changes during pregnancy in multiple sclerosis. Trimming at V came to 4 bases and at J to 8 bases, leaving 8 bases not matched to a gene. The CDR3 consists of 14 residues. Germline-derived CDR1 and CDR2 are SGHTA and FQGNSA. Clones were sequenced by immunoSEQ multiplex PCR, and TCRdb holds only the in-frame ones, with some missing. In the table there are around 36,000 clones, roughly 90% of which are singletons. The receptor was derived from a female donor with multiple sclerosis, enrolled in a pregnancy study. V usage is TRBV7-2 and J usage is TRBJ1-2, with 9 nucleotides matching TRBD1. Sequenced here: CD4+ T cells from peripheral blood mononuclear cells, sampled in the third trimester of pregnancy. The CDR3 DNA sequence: TGTGCCAGCAGCTCAGTAACAGGGGGCGAGGGCTACACCTTC. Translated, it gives CASSSVTGGEGYTF.